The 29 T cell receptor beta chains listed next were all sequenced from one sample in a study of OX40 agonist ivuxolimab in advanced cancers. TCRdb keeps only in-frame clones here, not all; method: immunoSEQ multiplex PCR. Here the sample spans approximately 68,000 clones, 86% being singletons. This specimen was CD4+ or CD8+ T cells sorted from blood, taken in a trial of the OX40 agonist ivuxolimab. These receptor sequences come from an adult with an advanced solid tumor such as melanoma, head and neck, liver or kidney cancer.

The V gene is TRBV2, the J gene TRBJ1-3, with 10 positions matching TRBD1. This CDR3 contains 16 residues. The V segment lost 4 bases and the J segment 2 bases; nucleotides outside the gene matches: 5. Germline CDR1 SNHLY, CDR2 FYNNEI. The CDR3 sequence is CASSVIDRGPGNTIYF. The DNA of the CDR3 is TGTGCCAGCAGTGTAATCGACAGGGGGCCTGGAAACACCATATATTTT.

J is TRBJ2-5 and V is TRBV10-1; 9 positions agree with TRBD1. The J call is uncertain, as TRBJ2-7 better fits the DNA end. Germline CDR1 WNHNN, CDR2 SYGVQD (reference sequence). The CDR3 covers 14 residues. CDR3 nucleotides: TGCGCCACTTCCTTTGGGACAGGGTCCTACGAGCAGTACTTC. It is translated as CATSFGTGSYEQYF.

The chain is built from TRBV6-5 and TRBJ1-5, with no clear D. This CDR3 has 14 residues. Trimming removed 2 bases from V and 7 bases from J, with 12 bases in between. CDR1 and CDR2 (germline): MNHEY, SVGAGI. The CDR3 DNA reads TGTGCCAGCAGTTACAATGGGGTAGGGCAGCCCCAGCATTTT. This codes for CASSYNGVGQPQHF.

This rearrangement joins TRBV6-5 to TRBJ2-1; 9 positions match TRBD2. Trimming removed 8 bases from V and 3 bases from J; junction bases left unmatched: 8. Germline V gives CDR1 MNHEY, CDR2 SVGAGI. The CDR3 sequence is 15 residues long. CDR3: CASGRLADSYNEQFF. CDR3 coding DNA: TGTGCCAGCGGTAGACTAGCGGATAGCTACAATGAGCAGTTCTTC.

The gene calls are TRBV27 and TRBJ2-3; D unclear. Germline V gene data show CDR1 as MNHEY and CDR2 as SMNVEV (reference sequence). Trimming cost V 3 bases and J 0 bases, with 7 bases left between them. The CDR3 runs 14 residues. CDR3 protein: CASSFFFSTDTQYF. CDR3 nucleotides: TGTGCCAGCAGTTTCTTCTTTAGCACAGATACGCAGTATTTT.

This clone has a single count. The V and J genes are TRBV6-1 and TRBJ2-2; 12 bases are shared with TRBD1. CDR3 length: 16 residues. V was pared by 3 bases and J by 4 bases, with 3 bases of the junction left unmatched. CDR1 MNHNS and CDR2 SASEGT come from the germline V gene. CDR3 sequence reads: CASSDLGQGATGELFF. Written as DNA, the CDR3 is TGTGCCAGCAGTGATTTGGGACAGGGGGCCACCGGGGAGCTGTTTTTT.

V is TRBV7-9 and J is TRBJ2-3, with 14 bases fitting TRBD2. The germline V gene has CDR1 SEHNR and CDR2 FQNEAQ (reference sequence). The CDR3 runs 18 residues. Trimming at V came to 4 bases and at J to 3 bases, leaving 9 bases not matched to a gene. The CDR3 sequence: CASSSGTSGSFRTDTQYF. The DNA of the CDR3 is TGTGCCAGCAGCTCCGGGACTAGCGGGAGTTTCCGTACAGATACGCAGTATTTT.

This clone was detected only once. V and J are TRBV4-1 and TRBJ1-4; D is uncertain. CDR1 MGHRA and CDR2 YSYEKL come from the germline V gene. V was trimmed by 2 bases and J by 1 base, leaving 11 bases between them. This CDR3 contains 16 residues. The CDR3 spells CASSQLTRITNEKLFF. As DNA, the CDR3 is TGCGCCAGCAGCCAACTAACACGAATAACTAATGAAAAACTGTTTTTT.

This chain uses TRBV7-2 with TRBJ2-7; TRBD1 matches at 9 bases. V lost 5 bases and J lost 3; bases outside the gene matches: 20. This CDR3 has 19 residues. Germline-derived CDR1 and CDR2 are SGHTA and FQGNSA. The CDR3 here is CASSRTPGQGPILGYEQYF. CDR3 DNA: TGTGCCAGCAGCCGGACACCGGGACAGGGCCCTATATTGGGCTACGAGCAGTACTTC. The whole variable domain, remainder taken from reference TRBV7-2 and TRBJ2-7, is GAGVSQSPSNKVTEKGKDVELRCDPISGHTALYWYRQSLGQGLEFLIYFQGNSAPDKSGLPSDRFSAERTGGSVSTLTIQRTQQEDSAVYLCASSRTPGQGPILGYEQYFGPGTRLTVT.

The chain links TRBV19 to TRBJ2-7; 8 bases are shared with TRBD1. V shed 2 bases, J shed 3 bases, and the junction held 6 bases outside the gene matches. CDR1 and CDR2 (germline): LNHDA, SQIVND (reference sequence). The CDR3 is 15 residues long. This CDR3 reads CASSIRGQDLYEQYF. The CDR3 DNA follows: TGTGCCAGTAGTATAAGGGGACAGGACCTCTACGAGCAGTACTTC.

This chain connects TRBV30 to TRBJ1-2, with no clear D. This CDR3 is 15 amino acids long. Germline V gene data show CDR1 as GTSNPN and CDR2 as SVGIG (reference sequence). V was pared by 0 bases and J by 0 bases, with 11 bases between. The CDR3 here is CAWSVQSPANYGYTF. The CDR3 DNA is TGTGCCTGGAGTGTACAGAGCCCAGCTAACTATGGCTACACCTTC.

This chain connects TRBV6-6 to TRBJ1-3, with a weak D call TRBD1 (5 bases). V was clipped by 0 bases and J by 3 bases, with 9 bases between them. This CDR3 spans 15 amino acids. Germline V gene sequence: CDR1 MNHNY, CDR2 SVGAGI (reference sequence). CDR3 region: CASSYSARGGNTIYF. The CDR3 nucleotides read TGTGCCAGCAGTTACTCGGCAAGGGGTGGAAACACCATATATTTT.

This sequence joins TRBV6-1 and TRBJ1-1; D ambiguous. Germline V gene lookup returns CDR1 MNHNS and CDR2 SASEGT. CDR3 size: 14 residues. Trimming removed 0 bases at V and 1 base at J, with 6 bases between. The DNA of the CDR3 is TGTGCCAGCAGTGAAGCAATGAGGAACACTGAAGCTTTCTTT. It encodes CASSEAMRNTEAFF.

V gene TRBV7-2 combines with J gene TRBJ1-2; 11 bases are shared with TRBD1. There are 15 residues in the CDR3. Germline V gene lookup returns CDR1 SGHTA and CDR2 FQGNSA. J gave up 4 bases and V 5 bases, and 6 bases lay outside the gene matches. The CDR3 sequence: CASSPGTGGGYGYTF. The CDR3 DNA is TGTGCCAGCAGCCCAGGGACAGGGGGTGGCTATGGCTACACCTTC.

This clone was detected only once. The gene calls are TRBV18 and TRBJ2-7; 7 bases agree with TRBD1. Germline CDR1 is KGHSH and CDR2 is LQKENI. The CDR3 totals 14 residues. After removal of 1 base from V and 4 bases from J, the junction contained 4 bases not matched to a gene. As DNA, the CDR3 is TGTGCCAGCTCACCACGACAGGGATTATACGAGCAGTACTTC. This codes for CASSPRQGLYEQYF.

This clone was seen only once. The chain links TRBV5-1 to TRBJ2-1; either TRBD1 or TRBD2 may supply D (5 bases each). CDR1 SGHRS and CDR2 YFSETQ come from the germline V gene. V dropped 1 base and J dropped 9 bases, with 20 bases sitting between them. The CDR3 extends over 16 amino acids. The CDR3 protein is CASSLKRDRIASEQFF. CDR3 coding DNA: TGCGCCAGCAGCTTGAAAAGGGACCGTATCGCCAGTGAGCAGTTCTTC.

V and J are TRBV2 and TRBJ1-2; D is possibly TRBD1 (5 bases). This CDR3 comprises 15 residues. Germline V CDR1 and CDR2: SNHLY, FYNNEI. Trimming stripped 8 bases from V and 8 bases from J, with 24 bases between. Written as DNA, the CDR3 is TGTGCCAGCGCCCCACTGGGGGGGTCAGGGTACGGCTACACCTTC. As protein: CASAPLGGSGYGYTF.

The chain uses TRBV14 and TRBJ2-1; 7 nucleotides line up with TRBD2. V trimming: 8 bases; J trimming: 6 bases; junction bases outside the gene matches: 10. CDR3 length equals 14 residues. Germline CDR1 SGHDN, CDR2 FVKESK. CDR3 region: CASVGSREGNEQFF. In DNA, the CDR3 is TGTGCCAGCGTAGGGTCCAGGGAGGGCAATGAGCAGTTCTTC.

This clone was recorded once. The CDR3 sequence is CASQHRSTDTQYF. The CDR3 DNA reads as TGTGCCAGCCAACACCGAAGCACAGATACGCAGTATTTT. The gene calls are TRBV14 and TRBJ2-3, with D unclear. Germline loops: CDR1 SGHDN, CDR2 FVKESK. The ends were cut back, 8 bases at V and 0 bases at J, with 9 bases in the middle. The CDR3 spans 13 residues. The entire variable domain, with the rest obtained from reference TRBV14 and TRBJ2-3, is as follows: EAGVTQFPSHSVIEKGQTVTLRCDPISGHDNLYWYRRVMGKEIKFLLHFVKESKQDESGMPNNRFLAERTGGTYSTLKVQPAELEDSGVYFCASQHRSTDTQYFGPGTRLTVL.

The CDR3 reads CASSVGPGNTIYF. The CDR3 bases are TGTGCCAGCAGCGTCGGACCTGGAAACACCATATATTTT. The genes are TRBV2 and TRBJ1-3; D call uncertain. V lost 6 bases to trimming and J lost 2 bases, with 8 bases between them. CDR3 length equals 13 residues. In germline, CDR1 is SNHLY, CDR2 FYNNEI.

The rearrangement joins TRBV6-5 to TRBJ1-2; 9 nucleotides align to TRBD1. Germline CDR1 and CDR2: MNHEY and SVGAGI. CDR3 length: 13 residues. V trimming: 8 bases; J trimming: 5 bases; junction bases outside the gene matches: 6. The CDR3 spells CASGGTGSYGYTF. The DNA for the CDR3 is TGTGCCAGCGGCGGGACAGGGAGTTATGGCTACACCTTC.

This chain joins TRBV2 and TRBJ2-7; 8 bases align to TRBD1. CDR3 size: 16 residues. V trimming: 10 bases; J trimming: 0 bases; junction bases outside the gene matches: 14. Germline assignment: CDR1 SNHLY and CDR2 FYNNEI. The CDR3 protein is CATRPIRTGHSYEQYF. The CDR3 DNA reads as TGTGCCACCCGACCGATAAGGACAGGGCACTCCTACGAGCAGTACTTC.

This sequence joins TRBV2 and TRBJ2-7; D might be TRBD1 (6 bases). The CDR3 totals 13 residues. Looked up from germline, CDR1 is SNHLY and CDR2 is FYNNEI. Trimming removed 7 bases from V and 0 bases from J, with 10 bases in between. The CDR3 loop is CASTRDNSYEQYF. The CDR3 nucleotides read TGTGCCAGCACCCGGGACAACTCCTACGAGCAGTACTTC.

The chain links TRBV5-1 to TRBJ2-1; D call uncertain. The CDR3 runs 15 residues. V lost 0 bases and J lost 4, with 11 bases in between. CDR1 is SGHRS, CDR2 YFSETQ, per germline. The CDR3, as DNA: TGCGCCAGCAGCTTGGGAGCAGGCAAGTACAATGAGCAGTTCTTC. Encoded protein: CASSLGAGKYNEQFF.

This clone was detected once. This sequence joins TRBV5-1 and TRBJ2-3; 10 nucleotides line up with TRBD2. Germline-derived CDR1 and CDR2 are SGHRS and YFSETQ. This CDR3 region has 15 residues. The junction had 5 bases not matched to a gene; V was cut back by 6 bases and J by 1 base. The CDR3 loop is CASNLLAGGTDTQYF. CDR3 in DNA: TGCGCCAGCAATCTTCTAGCGGGAGGCACAGATACGCAGTATTTT.

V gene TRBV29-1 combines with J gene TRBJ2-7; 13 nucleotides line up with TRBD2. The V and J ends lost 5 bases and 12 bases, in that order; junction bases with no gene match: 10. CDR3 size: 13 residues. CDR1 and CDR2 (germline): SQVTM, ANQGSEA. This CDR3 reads CSVSGTSGALGYF. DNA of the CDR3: TGCAGCGTTTCCGGGACTAGCGGGGCGTTGGGGTACTTC.

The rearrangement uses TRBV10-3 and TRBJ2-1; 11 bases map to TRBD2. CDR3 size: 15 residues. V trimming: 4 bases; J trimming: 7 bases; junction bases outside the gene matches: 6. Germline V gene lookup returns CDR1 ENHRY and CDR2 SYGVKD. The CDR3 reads CAISAGLAVSNEQFF. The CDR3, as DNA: TGTGCCATCAGTGCGGGACTAGCGGTTTCGAATGAGCAGTTCTTC.

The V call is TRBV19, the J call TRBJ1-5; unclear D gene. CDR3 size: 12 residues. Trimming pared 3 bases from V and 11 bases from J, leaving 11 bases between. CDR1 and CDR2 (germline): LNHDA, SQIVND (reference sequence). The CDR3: CASSIEGLAQHF. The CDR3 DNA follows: TGTGCCAGTAGTATTGAAGGGTTGGCCCAGCATTTT.

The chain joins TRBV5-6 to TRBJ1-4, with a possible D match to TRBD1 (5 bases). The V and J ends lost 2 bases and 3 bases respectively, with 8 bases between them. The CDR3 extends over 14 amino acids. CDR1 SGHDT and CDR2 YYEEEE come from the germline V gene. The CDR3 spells CASSFRQPNEKLFF. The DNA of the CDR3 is TGTGCCAGCAGCTTTCGACAGCCTAATGAAAAACTGTTTTTT.